The rows below give T cell receptor beta chains drawn from one sample of a study of cytomegalovirus exposure and HLA in healthy donors. Clones were read by immunoSEQ multiplex PCR, and TCRdb kept only the in-frame ones, dropping some. The sample lists around 120,000 clones, 70% to 85% occurring once. Sequencing input: PBMCs. The receptors stem from a boy between 10 and 17 years old in good health and CMV-seronegative. Both conserved end residues are part of each CDR3. Each record gives: CDR3 protein, CDR3 DNA, V gene, D gene, J gene, clone size. The D gene is left open where the match is weak. Size values are once, few and many counts, or a class for expanded clones, and some rows have none.

CDR3: CASSQALAGGIDNEQFF; DNA: TGCGCCAGCAGCCAGGCTCTAGCGGGAGGCATCGACAATGAGCAGTTCTTC; V: TRBV4-3; D: TRBD2; J: TRBJ2-1; size: .
CDR3: CASSYSVTAGGGYTF; DNA: TGTGCCAGCAGTTACTCGGTAACGGCCGGCGGTGGCTACACCTTC; V: TRBV6-5; D: .; J: TRBJ1-2; size: .
CDR3: CASSWGQGVRSTEAFF; DNA: TGCGCCAGCAGCTGGGGACAGGGGGTACGGAGCACTGAAGCTTTCTTT; V: TRBV5-1; D: TRBD1; J: TRBJ1-1; size: .
CDR3: CASSVSTGAGELFF; DNA: TGTGCCAGCAGTGTCTCGACAGGGGCCGGGGAGCTGTTTTTT; V: TRBV27; D: TRBD1; J: TRBJ2-2; size: .
CDR3: CASTRTGLEQFF; DNA: TGCGCCAGCACCAGGACAGGCCTTGAGCAGTTCTTC; V: TRBV10-2; D: TRBD1; J: TRBJ2-1; size: .
CDR3: CAISGQQGQGNQPQHF; DNA: TGTGCCATCAGTGGCCAACAGGGACAGGGCAATCAGCCCCAGCATTTT; V: TRBV10-3; D: TRBD1; J: TRBJ1-5; size: once
CDR3: CASSLASGSSYEQYF; DNA: TGTGCCAGCAGCTTGGCCAGCGGGAGCTCCTACGAGCAGTACTTC; V: TRBV7-9; D: TRBD2; J: TRBJ2-7; size: .
CDR3: CASRAQGAEEKLFF; DNA: TGTGCCAGCAGAGCACAGGGGGCGGAAGAAAAACTGTTTTTT; V: TRBV25-1; D: TRBD1; J: TRBJ1-4; size: .
CDR3: CASRLGHGEANYGYTF; DNA: TGTGCCAGCAGGCTGGGCCACGGGGAGGCTAACTATGGCTACACCTTC; V: TRBV5-4; D: .; J: TRBJ1-2; size: .
CDR3: CASSSTSGNHNEQFF; DNA: TGTGCCAGCAGCTCCACTAGCGGGAACCACAATGAGCAGTTCTTC; V: TRBV13; D: TRBD2; J: TRBJ2-1; size: .
CDR3: CASSQGDRHSYEQYF; DNA: TGCGCCAGCAGCCAAGGGGACAGACACTCCTACGAGCAGTACTTC; V: TRBV4-1; D: TRBD1; J: TRBJ2-7; size: .
CDR3: CASSRTSGYEQYF; DNA: TGCGCCAGCAGCCGGACTAGCGGATACGAGCAGTACTTC; V: TRBV5-1; D: TRBD2; J: TRBJ2-7; size: .
CDR3: CATSRFLSGRVTQYF; DNA: TGTGCCACCAGCAGATTTCTTAGCGGCAGAGTTACGCAGTATTTT; V: TRBV15; D: .; J: TRBJ2-3; size: .
CDR3: CASSQDVGSEQYF; DNA: TGTGCCAGCAGCCAAGACGTGGGGAGCGAGCAGTACTTC; V: TRBV4-2; D: .; J: TRBJ2-7; size: .
CDR3: CATSRDPQGASEQYF; DNA: TGTGCCACCAGCAGAGATCCGCAGGGGGCGAGCGAGCAGTACTTC; V: TRBV15; D: TRBD1; J: TRBJ2-7; size: .
CDR3: CASSPRTYYNEQFF; DNA: TGTGCCAGCAGTCCGCGGACATACTACAATGAGCAGTTCTTC; V: TRBV27; D: .; J: TRBJ2-1; size: .
CDR3: CASSPPTHRGLGEQFF; DNA: TGCGCCAGCAGCCCTCCAACCCACAGGGGGCTGGGAGAGCAGTTCTTC; V: TRBV4-1; D: TRBD1; J: TRBJ2-1; size: .
CDR3: CASRPRVTGLSYEQYF; DNA: TGTGCCAGTCGACCACGAGTTACGGGACTCTCCTACGAGCAGTACTTC; V: TRBV19; D: .; J: TRBJ2-7; size: .
CDR3: CASSECLDTGFIRDTQYF; DNA: TGTGCCAGCAGTGAATGCCTGGATACAGGGTTTATACGAGATACGCAGTATTTT; V: TRBV25-1; D: .; J: TRBJ2-3; size: once
CDR3: CASSLGLPTDTQYF; DNA: TGCGCCAGCAGCTTAGGACTTCCCACAGATACGCAGTATTTT; V: TRBV5-1; D: .; J: TRBJ2-3; size: .
CDR3: CASKPDRGPLSEQFF; DNA: TGTGCCAGCAAACCCGACAGGGGGCCCCTCAGTGAGCAGTTCTTC; V: TRBV2; D: TRBD1; J: TRBJ2-1; size: .
CDR3: CASSAPSLARGRTDTQYF; DNA: TGTGCCAGCAGCGCCCCCTCCCTAGCGCGCGGCCGCACAGATACGCAGTATTTT; V: TRBV9; D: .; J: TRBJ2-3; size: .
CDR3: CASSKAGQGVTGQYF; DNA: TGTGCCAGCAGCAAAGCAGGGCAGGGGGTGACTGGGCAGTACTTC; V: TRBV21-1; D: .; J: TRBJ2-5; size: .
CDR3: CASTRRGLSNQPQHF; DNA: TGTGCCAGCACCAGAAGGGGATTGAGCAATCAGCCCCAGCATTTT; V: TRBV5-6; D: .; J: TRBJ1-5; size: .
CDR3: CASSLGGPNTGELFF; DNA: TGTGCCAGCAGCTTAGGCGGGCCGAACACCGGGGAGCTGTTTTTT; V: TRBV7-3; D: .; J: TRBJ2-2; size: .
CDR3: CSVRGYNEQFF; DNA: TGCAGTGTGCGGGGGTACAATGAGCAGTTCTTC; V: TRBV20-1; D: TRBD2; J: TRBJ2-1; size: .
CDR3: CATSRTTGQGYGYTF; DNA: TGTGCCACCAGCAGAACCACGGGACAGGGTTATGGCTACACCTTC; V: TRBV15; D: TRBD1; J: TRBJ1-2; size: .
CDR3: CASSFGGRAPGELFF; DNA: TGTGCCAGCAGCTTCGGAGGGAGGGCCCCTGGGGAGCTGTTTTTT; V: TRBV11-3; D: TRBD2; J: TRBJ2-2; size: .
CDR3: CASSTTGRTEAFF; DNA: TGTGCCAGCAGCACAACAGGGCGGACTGAAGCTTTCTTT; V: TRBV9; D: .; J: TRBJ1-1; size: once
CDR3: CSVLLMVAGAYEQYF; DNA: TGCAGCGTACTTCTAATGGTAGCGGGAGCCTACGAGCAGTACTTC; V: TRBV29-1; D: TRBD2; J: TRBJ2-7; size: .
CDR3: CASSLRPGGVTEAFF; DNA: TGTGCCAGCAGCTTGAGACCTGGCGGAGTCACTGAAGCTTTCTTT; V: TRBV5-4; D: .; J: TRBJ1-1; size: .
CDR3: CASSTGLEGNEQFF; DNA: TGTGCCAGCAGTACGGGACTAGAGGGCAATGAGCAGTTCTTC; V: TRBV6-1; D: TRBD2; J: TRBJ2-1; size: .
CDR3: CASSLVRETQYF; DNA: TGCGCCAGCAGCTTGGTACGGGAGACCCAGTACTTC; V: TRBV5-1; D: .; J: TRBJ2-5; size: few
CDR3: CASSSSGRTYEQYF; DNA: TGTGCCAGCAGCTCTAGCGGGAGAACGTACGAGCAGTACTTC; V: TRBV6-6; D: TRBD2; J: TRBJ2-7; size: .
CDR3: CASSGTSDSSYEQYF; DNA: TGTGCCAGCAGCGGGACTAGCGACAGCTCCTACGAGCAGTACTTC; V: TRBV2; D: TRBD2; J: TRBJ2-7; size: .
CDR3: CVRSLASAGTSAAGELFF; DNA: TGTGTCAGAAGCTTAGCATCCGCTGGGACTAGCGCCGCCGGGGAGCTGTTTTTT; V: TRBV7-5; D: .; J: TRBJ2-2; size: .
CDR3: CASSVVDRVEETQYF; DNA: TGTGCCAGCAGCGTAGTGGACAGGGTGGAAGAGACCCAGTACTTC; V: TRBV9; D: TRBD1; J: TRBJ2-5; size: .
CDR3: CASSPPGSGELFF; DNA: TGTGCCAGCAGCCCCCCAGGGTCCGGGGAGCTGTTTTTT; V: TRBV7-9; D: .; J: TRBJ2-2; size: .